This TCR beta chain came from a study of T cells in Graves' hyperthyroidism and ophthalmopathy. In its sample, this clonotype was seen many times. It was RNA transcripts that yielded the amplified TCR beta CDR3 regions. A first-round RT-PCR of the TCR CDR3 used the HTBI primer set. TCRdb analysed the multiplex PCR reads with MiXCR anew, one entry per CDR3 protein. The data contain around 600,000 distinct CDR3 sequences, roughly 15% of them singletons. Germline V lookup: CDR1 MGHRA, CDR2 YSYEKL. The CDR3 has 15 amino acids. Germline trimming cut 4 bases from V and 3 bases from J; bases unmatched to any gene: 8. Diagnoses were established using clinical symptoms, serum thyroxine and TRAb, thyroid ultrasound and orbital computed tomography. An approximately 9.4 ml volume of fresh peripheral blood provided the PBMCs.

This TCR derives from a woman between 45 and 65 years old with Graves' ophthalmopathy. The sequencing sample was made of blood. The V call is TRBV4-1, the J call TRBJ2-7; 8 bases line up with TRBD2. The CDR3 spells CASSRLSGSGYEQYF. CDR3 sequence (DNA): TGCGCCAGCAGCCGCCTGAGCGGGAGTGGCTACGAGCAGTACTTC.